This record looks at one TCR beta chain sequence and its context. Its antigen is unknown. Germline CDR1 DFQATT, CDR2 SNEGSKA (reference sequence). V shed 8 bases and J shed 5 bases, with 12 bases lying between them. The CDR3 spans 11 residues. This specimen belongs to a study of cytomegalovirus exposure and HLA in healthy donors. Regarding the study as a whole: A classifier reportedly called cytomegalovirus status with high sensitivity and specificity.

The table came from immunoSEQ multiplex PCR; TCRdb's copy has only in-frame clones and leaves some out. The table includes over 85,000 clones, 84% detected once. The source material was PBMCs. This rearrangement joins TRBV20-1 to TRBJ1-1; D call uncertain. The TCR comes from a woman between 18 and 29 years old in good health and CMV-seropositive. CDR3 nucleotide sequence: TGCAGTCACTTTCTTCCTACTGAAGCTTTCTTT. Residues: CSHFLPTEAFF.